The 13 T cell receptor beta chains below were found in one sample sequenced in a study of blood T cell repertoires in COVID-19. TCRdb's table, derived via immunoSEQ multiplex PCR, lists solely in-frame clones and lacks some. This table holds 300,000 or so clones, less than 90% found once. Sequencing input: PBMCs or T cells enriched from blood (not recorded which). The receptors here all came from a woman aged 25 to 39 who had recovered from COVID-19.

V and J are TRBV10-1 and TRBJ2-7; 9 bases line up with TRBD1. Germline-derived CDR1 and CDR2 are WNHNN and SYGVQD (reference sequence). The V segment lost 5 bases and the J segment 5 bases; nucleotides outside the gene matches: 7. The CDR3 has 14 amino acids. The CDR3 is CASSITGGVNEQYF. The CDR3 DNA follows: TGCGCCAGCAGTATAACAGGGGGCGTGAACGAGCAGTACTTC.

J is TRBJ1-4 and V is TRBV27; perhaps TRBD1 as D (6 bases). Deletions cut 6 bases from V and 2 bases from J, with 10 bases between. Germline values: CDR1 MNHEY, CDR2 SMNVEV (reference sequence). The length of the CDR3 is 14 residues. This CDR3 is CASRYQGTNEKLFF. DNA for the CDR3: TGTGCCAGCAGGTATCAGGGGACTAATGAAAAACTGTTTTTT.

The gene calls are TRBV11-2 and TRBJ2-7, with D possibly TRBD1 on 6 matching bases. Per germline, CDR1 SGHAT and CDR2 FQNNGV. Trimming shortened V by 0 bases and J by 3 bases, and 12 bases separated the two germline ends. The CDR3 length is 15 residues. The CDR3 DNA reads as TGTGCCAGCAGCTTAGATCTGACAGGATACTACGAGCAGTACTTC. This gives the protein CASSLDLTGYYEQYF.

The chain has TRBV2 and TRBJ2-3, with a possible D match to TRBD2 (6 bases). There are 14 residues in the CDR3. The germline V gene has CDR1 SNHLY and CDR2 FYNNEI. The V end was cut by 7 bases, the J end by 2 bases, with 13 bases between. The CDR3 region has the DNA TGTGCCAGCACGGAGGACTATTACACAGATACGCAGTATTTT. As protein: CASTEDYYTDTQYF.

The rearrangement links TRBV19 to TRBJ1-3, with 8 bases matching TRBD1. V lost 4 bases and J lost 3; bases outside the gene matches: 5. From germline, CDR1 is LNHDA and CDR2 SQIVND (reference sequence). This CDR3 spans 15 amino acids. CDR3 protein: CASSNPGTGGNTIYF. The DNA for the CDR3 is TGTGCCAGTAGTAACCCTGGGACAGGTGGAAACACCATATATTTT.

V and J are TRBV6-1 and TRBJ2-2; the match to TRBD2 covers 9 bases. Germline V gene data show CDR1 as MNHNS and CDR2 as SASEGT. Unmatched junction bases numbered 7, after V lost 3 bases and J lost 5 bases. The CDR3 contains 16 residues. The CDR3 DNA reads as TGTGCCAGCAGTGATTTGGCGGGGGGGCCGACCGGGGAGCTGTTTTTT. It is translated as CASSDLAGGPTGELFF.

This chain joins TRBV5-4 and TRBJ2-7; weak D call: TRBD2 (7 bases). The CDR3 covers 16 residues. V lost 0 bases to trimming and J lost 2 bases, with 15 bases between them. Germline V CDR1 and CDR2: SGHNT, YYREEE (reference sequence). The CDR3 coding sequence is TGTGCCAGCAGCTTGGAAGGGGGGGCCCTCCCCTACGAGCAGTACTTC. Translating gives CASSLEGGALPYEQYF.

This clone was seen many times. This sequence joins TRBV15 and TRBJ1-5; no clear D. The germline gives CDR1 LNHNV, CDR2 YYDKDF (reference sequence). Deletions cut 3 bases from V and 4 bases from J, with 10 bases between. This CDR3 comprises 14 residues. CDR3 loop: CATSSNTANQPQHF. The DNA for the CDR3 is TGTGCCACCAGCAGTAACACCGCTAATCAGCCCCAGCATTTT. The entire variable domain, with the rest obtained from reference TRBV15 and TRBJ1-5, is as follows: DAMVIQNPRYQVTQFGKPVTLSCSQTLNHNVMYWYQQKSSQAPKLLFHYYDKDFNNEADTPDNFQSRRPNTSFCFLDIRSPGLGDTAMYLCATSSNTANQPQHFGDGTRLSIL.

The rearrangement uses TRBV6-2 or TRBV6-3 and TRBJ1-5; D is ambiguous. The CDR3 loop spans 19 amino acids. The V end lost 0 bases, the J end lost 3 bases, and 21 bases lay between the germline ends. CDR1 is MNHEY and CDR2 is SVGEGT in the germline V gene. The CDR3 reads CASSYSSSRHRFPNQPQHF. CDR3 nucleotides: TGTGCCAGCAGTTACTCGAGTTCTCGACACCGTTTTCCCAATCAGCCCCAGCATTTT.

A single count supports this clone. The chain is built from TRBV7-2 and TRBJ1-2, with TRBD1 matching over 9 bases. The length of the CDR3 is 15 residues. Trimming at V came to 6 bases and at J to 7 bases, leaving 12 bases not matched to a gene. Germline V gene data show CDR1 as SGHTA and CDR2 as FQGNSA. In nucleotides, the CDR3 is TGTGCCAGCAGAATAGCAGGGGGACAGGGATTTGGCTACACCTTC. As protein: CASRIAGGQGFGYTF.

The chain recombines TRBV2 with TRBJ2-3; D possibly corresponds to TRBD2 (5 bases). The germline V and J ends were trimmed by 6 bases and 8 bases, with 12 bases remaining between them. CDR1 and CDR2 from the germline V gene are SNHLY and FYNNEI. The CDR3 has 12 amino acids. The DNA of the CDR3 is TGTGCCAGCAGACCCGACTATCCTACGCAGTATTTT. Amino acids: CASRPDYPTQYF.

V gene TRBV10-3 combines with J gene TRBJ1-2, with 9 bases identical to TRBD1. Germline V lookup: CDR1 ENHRY, CDR2 SYGVKD. Trimming cost V 11 bases and J 3 bases; bases outside gene matches: 10. This CDR3 has 14 residues. The CDR3: CAALSGDRDYGYTF. In DNA, the CDR3 is TGTGCCGCCCTGTCCGGGGACAGGGACTATGGCTACACCTTC.

A word on this clone: The junction does not match germline at one end; this may be a read error. The rearrangement uses TRBV25-1 and TRBJ2-4; 8 nucleotides match TRBD2. There are 14 residues in the CDR3. Germline CDR1 MGHDK, CDR2 SYGVNS. In DNA form, the CDR3 reads TGTGCCAGCACTGAACGGGGGGGCAAAAACATTCAGTACTTC. Translating gives CASTERGGKNIQYF.